The rows below give T cell receptor beta chains drawn from one sample of a study of blood T cell repertoires in COVID-19. Generated by immunoSEQ multiplex PCR, the TCRdb table keeps only in-frame clones and is missing some. The table lists 200,000 to 300,000 clones, 65% to 90% of them singletons. Sequenced material: PBMCs or T cells enriched from blood (not recorded which). These receptors came from a woman between 50 and 59 years old with acute COVID-19. Each CDR3 is given with its conserved first and last residue. Each record gives: J gene, D gene, clone size, V gene, CDR3 protein, CDR3 DNA. D genes are given only for firm matches. Size is stated for part of the rows, as once, few or many counts, or as a class when the clone is expanded.

>TRBJ2-5|TRBD2|-|TRBV6-5
CASSSLSGAETQYF
TGTGCCAGCAGCTCCCTAAGCGGGGCAGAGACCCAGTACTTC
>TRBJ2-1|-|-|TRBV7-9
CASSLTRGAYNEQFF
TGTGCCAGCAGCTTAACCCGGGGGGCTTACAATGAGCAGTTCTTC
>TRBJ2-1|TRBD2|-|TRBV3-1/TRBV3-2
CASSQRLAGEGEQFF
TGTGCCAGCAGCCAGAGACTAGCGGGGGAGGGTGAGCAGTTCTTC
>TRBJ1-4|TRBD1|-|TRBV10-3
CAISRDSNEKLFF
TGTGCCATCAGCCGGGACAGTAATGAAAAACTGTTTTTT
>TRBJ1-1|-|-|TRBV3-1/TRBV3-2
CASTTGVRDTEAFF
TGTGCCAGCACTACCGGGGTGAGGGACACTGAAGCTTTCTTT
>TRBJ1-1|-|-|TRBV7-9
CASSLATQVTEAFF
TGTGCCAGCAGCTTAGCTACACAGGTTACTGAAGCTTTCTTT
>TRBJ1-2|-|-|TRBV30
CAWNTARSGFLNYGYTF
TGTGCCTGGAATACCGCAAGGTCAGGGTTCCTTAACTATGGCTACACCTTC
>TRBJ2-3|TRBD2|-|TRBV2
CASSRLAGGSDTQYF
TGTGCCAGCAGTCGACTAGCGGGGGGGTCAGATACGCAGTATTTT
>TRBJ2-2|TRBD1|-|TRBV5-1
CASRYWTGEDTGELFF
TGCGCCAGCAGATACTGGACAGGGGAGGACACCGGGGAGCTGTTTTTT
>TRBJ2-3|TRBD1|-|TRBV30
CAWTGGYDTQYF
TGTGCCTGGACAGGGGGCTATGATACGCAGTATTTT
>TRBJ1-1|-|-|TRBV20-1
CSATKNTEAFF
TGCAGTGCTACCAAGAACACTGAAGCTTTCTTT
>TRBJ2-3|-|-|TRBV21-1
CASSKALFSGGHPDTQYF
TGTGCCAGCAGCAAAGCGCTTTTTAGCGGGGGCCACCCAGATACGCAGTATTTT
>TRBJ1-2|TRBD1|-|TRBV7-9
CASSTQGRGQGYYGYTF
TGTGCCAGCAGCACCCAAGGCCGGGGACAGGGTTACTATGGCTACACCTTC
>TRBJ2-1|-|-|TRBV5-8
CASSLDRQINEQFF
TGTGCCAGCAGCTTGGACAGACAGATCAATGAGCAGTTCTTC
>TRBJ1-1|TRBD1|-|TRBV19
CASSMQGANTEAFF
TGTGCCAGTAGTATGCAGGGGGCGAACACTGAAGCTTTCTTT
>TRBJ2-1|TRBD2|-|TRBV7-3
CASSPLTSGGAGEQFF
TGTGCCAGCAGCCCCCTGACTAGCGGGGGGGCCGGTGAGCAGTTCTTC
>TRBJ1-6|TRBD1|once|TRBV2
CASSGTGGNSPLHF
TGTGCCAGCAGTGGGACAGGGGGTAATTCACCCCTCCACTTT
>TRBJ2-7|TRBD1|many|TRBV7-2
CASSPSGTGGLSYEQYF
TGTGCCAGCAGCCCGTCCGGGACAGGGGGCCTCTCCTACGAGCAGTACTTC
>TRBJ2-1|-|few|TRBV16
CASSPGQDYSYNEQFF
TGTGCCAGCAGCCCAGGACAGGACTACTCCTACAATGAGCAGTTCTTC
>TRBJ2-7|-|-|TRBV5-6
CASSLAGQGKVREQYF
TGTGCCAGCAGCTTGGCCGGGCAGGGGAAAGTTCGGGAGCAGTACTTC
>TRBJ2-1|TRBD2|-|TRBV5-8
CASSLGTSWSSYNEQFF
TGTGCCAGCAGCTTGGGGACTAGCTGGAGCTCCTACAATGAGCAGTTCTTC
>TRBJ2-2|TRBD2|-|TRBV27
CASSPGLAGGAGELFF
TGTGCCAGCAGTCCCGGACTAGCGGGGGGGGCCGGGGAGCTGTTTTTT
>TRBJ1-2|-|-|TRBV6-4
CASSDSGPPYGYTF
TGTGCCAGCAGTGACTCGGGCCCGCCTTATGGCTACACCTTC
>TRBJ1-3|TRBD1|-|TRBV19
CASSTTGTGAGNTIYF
TGTGCCAGTAGTACCACCGGGACAGGGGCTGGAAACACCATATATTTT